This record concerns one T cell receptor beta chain sequence. This sample is drawn from a study of T cells after yellow fever vaccination. This CDR3 spans 14 amino acids. V shed 5 bases and J shed 1 base, with 12 bases lying between them. Germline-derived CDR1 and CDR2 are SGHTA and FQGNSA. TCRdb called the 5' RACE reads again in MiXCR, with one record for every CDR3 protein. Of about 550,000 distinct CDR3 sequences in the sample, about 19% were seen once. The chain has TRBV7-2 and TRBJ2-7; TRBD2 might be the D (6 bases). Sequenced here: PBMCs, sampled 15 days after the yellow fever booster vaccination. This receptor was obtained from a man aged 25-45 years who received the YFV17D yellow fever vaccine. The CDR3 DNA reads TGTGCCAGCAGCGCCCTAGCGAATTCCTACGAGCAGTACTTC. Residues: CASSALANSYEQYF.